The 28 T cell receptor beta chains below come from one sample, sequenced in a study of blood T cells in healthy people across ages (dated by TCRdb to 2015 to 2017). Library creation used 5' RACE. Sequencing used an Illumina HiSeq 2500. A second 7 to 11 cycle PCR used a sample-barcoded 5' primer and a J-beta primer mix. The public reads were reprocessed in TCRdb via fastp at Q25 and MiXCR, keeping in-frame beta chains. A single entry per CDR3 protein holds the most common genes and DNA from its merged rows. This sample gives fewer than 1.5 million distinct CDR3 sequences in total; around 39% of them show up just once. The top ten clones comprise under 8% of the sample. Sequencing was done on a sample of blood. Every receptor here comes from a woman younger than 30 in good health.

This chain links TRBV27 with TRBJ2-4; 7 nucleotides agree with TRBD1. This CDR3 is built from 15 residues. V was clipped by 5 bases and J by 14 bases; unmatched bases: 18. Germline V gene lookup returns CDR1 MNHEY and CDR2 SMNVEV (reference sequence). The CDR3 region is CASSPYFATGMVKYF. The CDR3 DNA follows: TGTGCCAGCAGTCCGTATTTTGCGACAGGGATGGTCAAGTACTTC.

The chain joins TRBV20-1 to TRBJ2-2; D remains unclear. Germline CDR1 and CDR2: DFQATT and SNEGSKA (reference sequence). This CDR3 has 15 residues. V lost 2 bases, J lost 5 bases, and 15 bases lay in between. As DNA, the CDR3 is TGCAGTGCTAGACCCCGGGTTCTTGGTACCGGGGAGCTGTTTTTT. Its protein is CSARPRVLGTGELFF.

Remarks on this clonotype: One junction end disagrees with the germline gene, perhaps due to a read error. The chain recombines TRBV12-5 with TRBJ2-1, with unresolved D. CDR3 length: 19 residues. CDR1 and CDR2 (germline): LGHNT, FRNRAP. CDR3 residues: CASGLLNSRPKSSDNEQFF. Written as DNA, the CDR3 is TGTGCTAGTGGTTTGTTGAATAGTCGCCCAAAAAGCTCCGACAATGAGCAGTTCTTC.

Written as DNA, the CDR3 is TGTGCCAGCTCAGGAAGCAATTCTGGGGCCAACGTCCTGACTTTC. It yields the protein CASSGSNSGANVLTF. The V and J genes are TRBV18 and TRBJ2-6, with unresolved D. The CDR3 spans 15 residues. CDR1 is KGHSH, CDR2 LQKENI, per germline. Between the trimmed V and J ends, which lost 5 bases and 1 base, there was a span of 9 bases.

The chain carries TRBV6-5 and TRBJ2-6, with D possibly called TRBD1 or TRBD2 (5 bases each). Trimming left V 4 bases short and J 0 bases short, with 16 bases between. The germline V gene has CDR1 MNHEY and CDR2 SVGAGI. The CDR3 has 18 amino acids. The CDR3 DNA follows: TGTGCCAGCAGTTCTCGGGGCGTCATCAACTCTGGGGCCAACGTCCTGACTTTC. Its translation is CASSSRGVINSGANVLTF.

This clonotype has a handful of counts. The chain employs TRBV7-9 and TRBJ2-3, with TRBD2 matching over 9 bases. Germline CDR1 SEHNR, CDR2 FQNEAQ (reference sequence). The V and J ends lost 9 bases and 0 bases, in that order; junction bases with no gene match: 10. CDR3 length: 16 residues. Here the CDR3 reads CASSASGATSTDTQYF. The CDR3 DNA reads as TGTGCCAGTAGCGCTAGCGGGGCCACTAGCACAGATACGCAGTATTTT.

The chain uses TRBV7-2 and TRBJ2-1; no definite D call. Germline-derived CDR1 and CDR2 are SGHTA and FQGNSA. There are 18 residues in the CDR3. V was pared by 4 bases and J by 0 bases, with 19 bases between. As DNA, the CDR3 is TGTGCCAGCAGCTCAAGAGCCGGGCCCATCGGCTCCTACAATGAGCAGTTCTTC. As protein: CASSSRAGPIGSYNEQFF.

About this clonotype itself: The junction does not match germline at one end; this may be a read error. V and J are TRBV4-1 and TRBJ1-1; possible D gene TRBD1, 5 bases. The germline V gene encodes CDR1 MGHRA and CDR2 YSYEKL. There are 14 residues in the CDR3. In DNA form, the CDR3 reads TGCGCCAACAGCCAAGTGGGGGTAAGCACTGAAGCTTTCTTT. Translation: CANSQVGVSTEAFF.

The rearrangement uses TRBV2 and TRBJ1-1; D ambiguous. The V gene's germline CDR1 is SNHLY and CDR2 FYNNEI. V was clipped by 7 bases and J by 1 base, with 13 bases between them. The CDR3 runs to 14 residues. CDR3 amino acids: CASNRGSGNTEAFF. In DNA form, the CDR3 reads TGTGCCAGCAACCGAGGGTCAGGGAACACTGAAGCTTTCTTT.

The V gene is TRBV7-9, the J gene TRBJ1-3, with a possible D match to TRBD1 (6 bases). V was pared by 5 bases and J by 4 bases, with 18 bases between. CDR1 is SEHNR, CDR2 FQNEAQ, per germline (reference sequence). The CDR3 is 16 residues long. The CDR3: CASSLNPGARGNTIYF. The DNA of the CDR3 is TGTGCCAGCAGCCTAAACCCGGGGGCGCGAGGAAACACCATATATTTT.

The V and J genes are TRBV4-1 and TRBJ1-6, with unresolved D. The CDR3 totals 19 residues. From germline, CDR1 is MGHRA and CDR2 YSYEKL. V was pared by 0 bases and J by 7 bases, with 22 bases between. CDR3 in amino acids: CASSQDGVSGPRGNSPLHF. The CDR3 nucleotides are TGCGCCAGCAGCCAAGATGGGGTTAGCGGGCCCCGAGGCAATTCACCCCTCCACTTT.

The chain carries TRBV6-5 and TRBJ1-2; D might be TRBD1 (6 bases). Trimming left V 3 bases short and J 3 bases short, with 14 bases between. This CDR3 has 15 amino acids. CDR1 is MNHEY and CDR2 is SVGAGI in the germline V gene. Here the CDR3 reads CASSYDPRGDYGYTF. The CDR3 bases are TGTGCCAGCAGTTATGACCCGAGGGGGGACTATGGCTACACCTTC.

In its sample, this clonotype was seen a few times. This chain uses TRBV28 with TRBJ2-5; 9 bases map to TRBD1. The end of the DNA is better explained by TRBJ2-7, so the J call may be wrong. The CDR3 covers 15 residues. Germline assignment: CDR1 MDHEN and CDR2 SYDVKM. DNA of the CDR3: TGTGCCAGCAACCCAACCGGGACAGGGAACTACGAGCAGTACTTC. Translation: CASNPTGTGNYEQYF.

The CDR3 loop reads CASSEGGNGNTIYF. The CDR3 nucleotides read TGTGCCAGCAGTGAGGGAGGGAACGGAAACACCATATATTTT. The chain carries TRBV6-1 and TRBJ1-3; D not certain. The CDR3 is 14 residues long. V lost 3 bases to trimming and J lost 4 bases, with 10 bases between them. Germline V gene data show CDR1 as MNHNS and CDR2 as SASEGT.

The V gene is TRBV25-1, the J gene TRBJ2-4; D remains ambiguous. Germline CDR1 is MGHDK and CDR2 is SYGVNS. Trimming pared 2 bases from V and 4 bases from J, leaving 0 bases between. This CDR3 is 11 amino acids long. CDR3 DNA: TGTGCCAGCAGTGAAAAAAACATTCAGTACTTC. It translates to CASSEKNIQYF.

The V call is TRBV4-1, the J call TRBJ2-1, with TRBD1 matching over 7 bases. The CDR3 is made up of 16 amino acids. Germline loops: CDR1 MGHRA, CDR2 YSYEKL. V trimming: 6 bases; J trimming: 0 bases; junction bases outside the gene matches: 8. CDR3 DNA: TGCGCCAGCAGTCAAACAGGGGTAAGCTCCTACAATGAGCAGTTCTTC. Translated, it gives CASSQTGVSSYNEQFF.

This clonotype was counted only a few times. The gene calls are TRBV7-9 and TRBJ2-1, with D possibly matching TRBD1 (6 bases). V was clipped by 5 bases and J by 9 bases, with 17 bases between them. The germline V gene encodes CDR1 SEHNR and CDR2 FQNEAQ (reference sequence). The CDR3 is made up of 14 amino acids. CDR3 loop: CASSQQGSGSEQFF. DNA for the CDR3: TGTGCCAGCAGCCAACAGGGTTCGGGCAGTGAGCAGTTCTTC.

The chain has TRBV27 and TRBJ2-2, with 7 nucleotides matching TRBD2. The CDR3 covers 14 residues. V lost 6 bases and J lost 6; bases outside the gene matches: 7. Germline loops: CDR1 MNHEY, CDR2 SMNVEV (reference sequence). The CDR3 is CASSSWGGSGELFF. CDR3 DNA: TGTGCCAGCAGCTCCTGGGGGGGGTCCGGGGAGCTGTTTTTT.

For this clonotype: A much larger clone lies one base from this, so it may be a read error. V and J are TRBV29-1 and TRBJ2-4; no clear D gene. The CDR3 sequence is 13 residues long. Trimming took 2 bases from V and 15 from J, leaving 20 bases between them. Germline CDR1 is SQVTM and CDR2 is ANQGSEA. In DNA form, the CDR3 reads TGCAGCGTTGAAAATAGGGTCCAAGAGACCCGGTACTTC. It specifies CSVENRVQETRYF.

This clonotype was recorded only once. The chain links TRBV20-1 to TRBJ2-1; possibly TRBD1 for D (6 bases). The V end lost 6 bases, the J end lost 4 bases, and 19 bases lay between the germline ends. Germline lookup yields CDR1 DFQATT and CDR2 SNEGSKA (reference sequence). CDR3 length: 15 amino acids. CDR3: CSAYRDTAKYNEQFF. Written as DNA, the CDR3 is TGCAGTGCCTACAGGGACACTGCAAAATACAATGAGCAGTTCTTC.

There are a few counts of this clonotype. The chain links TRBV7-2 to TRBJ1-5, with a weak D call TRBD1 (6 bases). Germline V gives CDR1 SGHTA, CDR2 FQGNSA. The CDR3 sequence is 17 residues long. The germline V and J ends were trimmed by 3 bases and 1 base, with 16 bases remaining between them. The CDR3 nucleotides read TGTGCCAGCAGCTTTTCGGGCGCACAGGGAAGCAATCAGCCCCAGCATTTT. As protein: CASSFSGAQGSNQPQHF.

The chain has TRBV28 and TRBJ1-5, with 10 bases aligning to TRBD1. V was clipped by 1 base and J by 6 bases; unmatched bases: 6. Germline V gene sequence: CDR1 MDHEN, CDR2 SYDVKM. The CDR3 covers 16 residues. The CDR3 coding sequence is TGTGCCAGCAGTTTATCGGGACAGGGGAGAAGTCAGCCCCAGCATTTT. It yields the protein CASSLSGQGRSQPQHF.

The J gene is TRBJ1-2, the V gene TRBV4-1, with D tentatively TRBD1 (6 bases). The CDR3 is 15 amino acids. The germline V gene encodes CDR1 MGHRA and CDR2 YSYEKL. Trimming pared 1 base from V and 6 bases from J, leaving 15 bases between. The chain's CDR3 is CASSQGERGKDGYTF. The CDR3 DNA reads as TGCGCCAGCAGCCAAGGGGAGAGGGGGAAAGATGGCTACACCTTC.

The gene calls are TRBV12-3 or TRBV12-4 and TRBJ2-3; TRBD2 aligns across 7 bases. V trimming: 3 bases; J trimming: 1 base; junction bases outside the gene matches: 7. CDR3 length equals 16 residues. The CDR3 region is CASSLSAGEGTDTQYF. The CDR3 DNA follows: TGTGCCAGCAGTTTGTCCGCGGGAGAGGGCACAGATACGCAGTATTTT.

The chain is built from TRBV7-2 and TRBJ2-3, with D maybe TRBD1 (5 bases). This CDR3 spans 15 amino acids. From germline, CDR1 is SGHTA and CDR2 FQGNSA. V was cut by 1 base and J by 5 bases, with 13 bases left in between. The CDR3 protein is CASSLEGSLGDTQYF. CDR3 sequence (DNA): TGTGCCAGCAGCTTAGAGGGGTCCTTGGGAGATACGCAGTATTTT. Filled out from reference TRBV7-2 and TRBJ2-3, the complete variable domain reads GAGVSQSPSNKVTEKGKDVELRCDPISGHTALYWYRQSLGQGLEFLIYFQGNSAPDKSGLPSDRFSAERTGGSVSTLTIQRTQQEDSAVYLCASSLEGSLGDTQYFGPGTRLTVL.

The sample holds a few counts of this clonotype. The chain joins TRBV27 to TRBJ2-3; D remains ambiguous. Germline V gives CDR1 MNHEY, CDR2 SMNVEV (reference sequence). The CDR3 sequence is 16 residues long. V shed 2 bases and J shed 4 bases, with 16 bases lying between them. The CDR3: CASSLSAASRPDTQYF. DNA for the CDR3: TGTGCCAGCAGTTTAAGTGCGGCCTCTCGGCCAGATACGCAGTATTTT.

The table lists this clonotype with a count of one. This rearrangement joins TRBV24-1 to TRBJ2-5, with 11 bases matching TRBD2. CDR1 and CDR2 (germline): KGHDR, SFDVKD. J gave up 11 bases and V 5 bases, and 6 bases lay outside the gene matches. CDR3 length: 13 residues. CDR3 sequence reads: CATSAGTSGKQYF. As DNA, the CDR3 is TGTGCCACCAGTGCCGGGACTAGCGGAAAGCAGTACTTC.

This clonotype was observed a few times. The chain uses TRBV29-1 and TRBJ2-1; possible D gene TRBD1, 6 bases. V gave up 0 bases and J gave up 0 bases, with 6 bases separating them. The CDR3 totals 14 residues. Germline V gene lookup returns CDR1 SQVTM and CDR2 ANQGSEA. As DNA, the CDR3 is TGCAGCGTTGAAGAACAGGGCTCCTACAATGAGCAGTTCTTC. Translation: CSVEEQGSYNEQFF.